Each of the 17 T cell receptor beta chains below was sequenced from the same sample in a study of OX40 agonist ivuxolimab in advanced cancers. The method was immunoSEQ multiplex PCR; TCRdb's version includes in-frame clones alone and lacks a portion of them. The sample holds around 53,000 clones, more than 85% seen once. The source material was CD4+ or CD8+ T cells sorted from blood, sampled in a trial of the OX40 agonist ivuxolimab. Receptors were obtained from an adult with an advanced solid tumor such as melanoma, head and neck, liver or kidney cancer.

The chain carries TRBV7-6 and TRBJ2-5, with 9 bases aligning to TRBD1. The trim removed 0 bases at V and 2 bases at J, leaving 1 base unmatched. The CDR3 runs 15 residues. Per the germline V gene, CDR1 is SGHVS and CDR2 is FNYEAQ. The CDR3 spells CASSLADRGQETQYF. As DNA, the CDR3 is TGTGCCAGCAGCTTAGCGGACAGGGGACAAGAGACCCAGTACTTC.

The chain joins TRBV9 to TRBJ2-2; the D gene could be TRBD1 or TRBD2 (7 bases each). This CDR3 comprises 15 residues. The germline gives CDR1 SGDLS, CDR2 YYNGEE. Trimming took 4 bases from V and 9 from J, leaving 19 bases between them. The CDR3 loop reads CASSTRGAGERELFF. The CDR3 nucleotides are TGTGCCAGCAGCACCAGGGGGGCGGGAGAAAGGGAGCTGTTTTTT.

This chain joins TRBV11-2 and TRBJ1-2; 9 bases fit TRBD1. J was trimmed by 0 bases and V by 5 bases; bases with no gene match: 7. The germline V gene has CDR1 SGHAT and CDR2 FQNNGV. The CDR3 is 16 amino acids. The CDR3 is CASSPSGQGTNYGYTF. The CDR3 coding sequence is TGTGCCAGCAGCCCCTCCGGACAGGGGACTAACTATGGCTACACCTTC.

This chain uses TRBV4-3 with TRBJ2-2; D is uncertain. V lost 4 bases to trimming and J lost 6 bases, with 9 bases between them. The germline gives CDR1 LGHNA, CDR2 YSLEER. The CDR3 extends over 13 amino acids. This CDR3 reads CASSRDLSGELFF. CDR3 nucleotides: TGCGCCAGCAGCCGTGACTTATCCGGGGAGCTGTTTTTT.

The chain carries TRBV6-1 and TRBJ2-1; TRBD2 aligns across 11 bases. The J segment lost 9 bases and the V segment lost 3 bases, leaving 16 bases of the junction unmatched. The CDR3 covers 18 residues. Germline V gene sequence: CDR1 MNHNS, CDR2 SASEGT. The CDR3 spells CASSDIWVELAGAPEQFF. The CDR3 DNA reads TGTGCCAGCAGTGACATCTGGGTAGAACTAGCGGGAGCACCTGAGCAGTTCTTC.

The rearrangement uses TRBV19 and TRBJ2-5; 7 bases align to TRBD1. CDR1 LNHDA and CDR2 SQIVND come from the germline V gene (reference sequence). The CDR3 spans 15 residues. The junction had 10 bases not matched to a gene; V was cut back by 5 bases and J by 4 bases. The CDR3 coding sequence is TGTGCCAGTAGTGGGCTATACAGGGGAAGAGAGACCCAGTACTTC. Translation: CASSGLYRGRETQYF.

The CDR3 is CASSFGTGGGNQPQHF. The CDR3 nucleotides read TGTGCCAGCAGCTTCGGTACAGGGGGGGGCAATCAGCCCCAGCATTTT. The chain links TRBV7-2 to TRBJ1-5; 8 positions agree with TRBD1. This CDR3 region has 16 residues. The V gene's germline CDR1 is SGHTA and CDR2 FQGNSA. The V gene end was trimmed by 3 bases and the J gene end by 2 bases; junction bases not matched to a gene: 6.

This chain uses TRBV6-5 with TRBJ2-7; no reliable D call. The germline CDR1 and CDR2 sequences are MNHEY and SVGAGI. Trimming shortened V by 7 bases and J by 3 bases, and 7 bases separated the two germline ends. This CDR3 has 11 amino acids. CDR3 sequence: CASTHVYEQYF. The CDR3 region has the DNA TGTGCCAGCACCCATGTCTACGAGCAGTACTTC.

The chain has TRBV5-1 and TRBJ2-7; 16 positions match TRBD2. Germline V lookup: CDR1 SGHRS, CDR2 YFSETQ. The CDR3 consists of 18 residues. J gave up 8 bases and V 0 bases, and 11 bases lay outside the gene matches. CDR3 in amino acids: CASSLEGLAGGAASKQYF. The CDR3 DNA reads TGCGCCAGCAGCTTGGAGGGACTAGCGGGAGGGGCCGCGTCAAAGCAGTACTTC.

This sequence joins TRBV7-9 and TRBJ2-7, with D possibly being TRBD1 (5 bases). CDR1 is SEHNR, CDR2 FQNEAQ, per germline (reference sequence). The CDR3 runs to 12 residues. Trimming took 11 bases from V and 1 from J, leaving 12 bases between them. The CDR3 loop is CADKDNSYEQYF. CDR3 sequence (DNA): TGTGCCGACAAGGACAATTCCTACGAGCAGTACTTC.

V is TRBV11-3 and J is TRBJ1-1; weak D call: TRBD1 (6 bases). The germline gives CDR1 SGHNT, CDR2 YENEEA. The CDR3 runs to 13 residues. Trimming removed 3 bases at V and 5 bases at J, with 10 bases between. As DNA, the CDR3 is TGTGCCAGCAGCTTCAGGGGTTCGACTGAAGCTTTCTTT. Protein: CASSFRGSTEAFF.

V gene TRBV5-1 combines with J gene TRBJ2-2; D may be TRBD2 (7 bases). With 3 bases removed from V and 3 bases from J, the gap between germline ends came to 15 bases. The CDR3 covers 16 residues. Germline-derived CDR1 and CDR2 are SGHRS and YFSETQ. The CDR3: CASSWTGGLDTGELFF. CDR3 nucleotide sequence: TGCGCCAGCAGCTGGACGGGGGGCTTGGACACCGGGGAGCTGTTTTTT.

This chain links TRBV9 with TRBJ2-3; no firm D call. In germline, CDR1 is SGDLS, CDR2 YYNGEE. The CDR3 loop spans 13 amino acids. Trimming took 2 bases from V and 3 from J, leaving 7 bases between them. CDR3 sequence reads: CASSVWDTDTQYF. The CDR3 DNA sequence: TGTGCCAGCAGCGTGTGGGATACAGATACGCAGTATTTT.

V and J are TRBV9 and TRBJ2-7; a weak D match, TRBD2 (6 bases). Trimming stripped 4 bases from V and 4 bases from J, with 18 bases between. Germline values: CDR1 SGDLS, CDR2 YYNGEE. The CDR3 covers 15 residues. Here the CDR3 reads CASSPSGVYGYEQYF. CDR3 DNA sequence: TGTGCCAGCAGCCCCTCGGGAGTTTATGGGTACGAGCAGTACTTC.

The chain uses TRBV28 and TRBJ1-2; 7 bases agree with TRBD1. CDR1 and CDR2 (germline): MDHEN, SYDVKM. The CDR3 consists of 14 residues. After removal of 3 bases from V and 1 base from J, the junction contained 2 bases not matched to a gene. CDR3 sequence (DNA): TGTGCCAGCAGTTTGGACAGGATTAACTATGGCTACACCTTC. Amino acids: CASSLDRINYGYTF.

J is TRBJ2-1 and V is TRBV19; perhaps D is TRBD1 or TRBD2 (6 bases each). The V end lost 5 bases, the J end lost 5 bases, and 10 bases lay between the germline ends. The CDR3 runs 13 residues. CDR1 LNHDA and CDR2 SQIVND come from the germline V gene (reference sequence). As DNA, the CDR3 is TGTGCCAGTAGTTGGGGGGCGGACAATGAGCAGTTCTTC. It translates to CASSWGADNEQFF.

Details on this clone: The sample carries other DNA sequences with the same CDR3. The rearrangement joins TRBV7-9 to TRBJ1-5, with D perhaps matching TRBD1 (5 bases). The ends were cut back, 3 bases at V and 7 bases at J, with 10 bases in the middle. Germline values: CDR1 SEHNR, CDR2 FQNEAQ (reference sequence). CDR3 size: 13 residues. Here the CDR3 DNA reads TGTGCCAGCAGCTTGGGGGGACGGCAGCCCCAGCATTTT. This encodes CASSLGGRQPQHF. The complete variable domain, with remaining parts taken from reference TRBV7-9 and TRBJ1-5, reads DTGVSQNPRHKITKRGQNVTFRCDPISEHNRLYWYRQTLGQGPEFLTYFQNEAQLEKSRLLSDRFSAERPKGSFSTLEIQRTEQGDSAMYLCASSLGGRQPQHFGDGTRLSIL.